Following are 31 T cell receptor beta chains from one sample sequenced in a study of beta chain features in type 1 diabetes. The sequenced template was cDNA made from the entire isolated RNA. Libraries were prepared by immunoSEQ multiplex PCR; TCRdb keeps only in-frame clonotypes and omits some of them. The sample lists 860,000 or so clones; 15% to 20% were seen once. Source material: naive CD4+ T cells from blood. The source of these receptors is a woman aged 18-30 years in good health.

V usage is TRBV18 and J usage is TRBJ1-1, with TRBD1 matching over 8 bases. Germline CDR1 and CDR2: KGHSH and LQKENI. This CDR3 comprises 18 residues. V lost 4 bases and J lost 4; bases outside the gene matches: 17. Here the CDR3 reads CASSRDGTGTGFGTEAFF. DNA for the CDR3: TGTGCCAGCTCACGGGACGGGACAGGCACGGGCTTCGGCACTGAAGCTTTCTTT. Using reference TRBV18 and TRBJ1-1 for the parts outside the CDR3, the full variable domain is NAGVMQNPRHLVRRRGQEARLRCSPMKGHSHVYWYRQLPEEGLKFMVYLQKENIIDESGMPKERFSAEFPKEGPSILRIQQVVRGDSAAYFCASSRDGTGTGFGTEAFFGQGTRLTVV.

The count of this clone is one. CDR3 nucleotide sequence: TGTGCCAGCAGGTGGACAGGGAACTCTGGAAACACCATATATTTT. This encodes CASRWTGNSGNTIYF. This chain connects TRBV6-5 to TRBJ1-3, with 8 bases lining up with TRBD1. CDR1 and CDR2 from the germline V gene are MNHEY and SVGAGI. J lost 0 bases, V lost 6 bases, and 4 bases had no gene match. The CDR3 spans 15 residues.

This chain links TRBV6-6 with TRBJ2-5, with D perhaps TRBD1 (6 bases). The J call could be wrong; TRBJ2-7 is a better fit for the DNA end. CDR1 and CDR2 (germline): MNHNY, SVGAGI (reference sequence). The CDR3 runs to 12 residues. CDR3 nucleotides: TGTGCCAGACCACAGGGATTCTACGAGCAGTACTTC. Its protein product is CARPQGFYEQYF.

This clone was counted only a few times. V and J are TRBV10-3 and TRBJ2-2; D perhaps matches TRBD2 (5 bases). With 3 bases removed from V and 8 bases from J, the gap between germline ends came to 10 bases. In germline, CDR1 is ENHRY, CDR2 SYGVKD. CDR3 length: 13 amino acids. The CDR3 bases are TGTGCCATCAGTGAACGCGTAGCGGGGGAGCTGTTTTTT. This sequence encodes CAISERVAGELFF.

The genes are TRBV29-1 and TRBJ2-5, with 10 nucleotides matching TRBD1. The last part of the DNA fits TRBJ2-7 better; the J call may be wrong. The CDR3 runs 13 residues. Germline CDR1 reads SQVTM; CDR2 reads ANQGSEA. The CDR3 is CSVGGQGEYEQYF. The CDR3 region has the DNA TGCAGCGTGGGAGGACAGGGGGAATACGAGCAGTACTTC.

The V and J genes are TRBV10-3 and TRBJ2-7; possible D gene TRBD1, 5 bases. CDR3 length equals 16 residues. Per the germline V gene, CDR1 is ENHRY and CDR2 is SYGVKD. The V end was cut by 0 bases, the J end by 2 bases, with 14 bases between. The CDR3 loop is CAISESGPGHAYEQYF. The CDR3 DNA reads TGTGCCATCAGTGAGTCGGGTCCCGGACACGCCTACGAGCAGTACTTC.

The chain employs TRBV15 and TRBJ2-5, with 7 positions matching TRBD2. Trimming cost V 0 bases and J 4 bases; bases outside gene matches: 8. This CDR3 has 16 residues. From germline, CDR1 is LNHNV and CDR2 YYDKDF (reference sequence). The chain's CDR3 is CATSRDGRGSGETQYF. The CDR3 nucleotides read TGTGCCACCAGCAGAGATGGCCGCGGGAGCGGAGAGACCCAGTACTTC.

The table lists this clone with a few counts. The chain employs TRBV10-3 and TRBJ1-4, with D unresolved. The CDR3 is 14 residues long. The V and J ends lost 5 bases and 5 bases respectively, with 12 bases between them. The germline gives CDR1 ENHRY, CDR2 SYGVKD. CDR3 protein: CAISKDGLNEKLFF. The DNA of the CDR3 is TGTGCCATCAGTAAGGACGGGTTGAATGAAAAACTGTTTTTT.

The table lists this clone with a few counts. The chain is built from TRBV7-2 and TRBJ2-7, with 8 bases aligning to TRBD2. With 1 base clipped from V and 2 bases from J, the junction kept 7 bases outside the gene matches. CDR1 and CDR2 from the germline V gene are SGHTA and FQGNSA. This CDR3 is built from 16 residues. The CDR3 sequence: CASSLVYGRGAYEQYF. In nucleotides, the CDR3 is TGTGCCAGCAGCTTAGTTTACGGGAGGGGAGCCTACGAGCAGTACTTC.

The chain carries TRBV10-3 and TRBJ2-1, with 14 bases that match TRBD2. Germline V CDR1 and CDR2: ENHRY, SYGVKD. CDR3 size: 15 residues. V gave up 6 bases and J gave up 6 bases; unmatched junction bases: 4. The CDR3 protein is CAIRGLAGVLNEQFF. CDR3 DNA: TGTGCCATCAGGGGACTAGCGGGAGTCCTCAATGAGCAGTTCTTC.

This clone has more than one count but fewer than ten. The rearrangement links TRBV18 to TRBJ2-3, with a possible D match to TRBD2 (6 bases). V lost 3 bases to trimming and J lost 6 bases, with 13 bases between them. Germline V gene data show CDR1 as KGHSH and CDR2 as LQKENI. The CDR3 totals 14 residues. The CDR3: CASSPTGESDTQYF. CDR3 coding DNA: TGTGCCAGCTCACCGACGGGGGAGTCCGATACGCAGTATTTT.

The J gene is TRBJ2-6, the V gene TRBV15; 8 bases are a match to TRBD2. The length of the CDR3 is 19 residues. V trimming: 0 bases; J trimming: 1 base; junction bases outside the gene matches: 8. Germline loops: CDR1 LNHNV, CDR2 YYDKDF (reference sequence). CDR3 in DNA: TGTGCCACCAGCAGAGATAGGGGGACTAGTATTTCTGGGGCCAACGTCCTGACTTTC. Translation gives CATSRDRGTSISGANVLTF. The whole variable domain, filled in from reference TRBV15 and TRBJ2-6, reads DAMVIQNPRYQVTQFGKPVTLSCSQTLNHNVMYWYQQKSSQAPKLLFHYYDKDFNNEADTPDNFQSRRPNTSFCFLDIRSPGLGDTAMYLCATSRDRGTSISGANVLTFGAGSRLTVL.

This clone has only a few counts. V usage is TRBV4-3 and J usage is TRBJ2-3; possible D gene TRBD1, 6 bases. The CDR3 length is 21 residues. Deletions cut 1 base from V and 2 bases from J, with 28 bases between. Germline assignment: CDR1 LGHNA and CDR2 YSLEER. The CDR3 sequence: CASSQVKFQGPALLTTDTQYF. The CDR3, as DNA: TGCGCCAGCAGCCAAGTGAAGTTCCAGGGGCCAGCACTCTTGACCACAGATACGCAGTATTTT.

This clone was seen a few times. The chain carries TRBV28 and TRBJ2-7; 8 nucleotides match TRBD1. With V trimmed by 2 bases and J by 7 bases, 13 bases remained unmatched. Germline CDR1 is MDHEN and CDR2 is SYDVKM. The CDR3 has 16 amino acids. The CDR3 sequence: CASSLVSAGGHWEQYF. CDR3 DNA: TGTGCCAGCAGTTTAGTCAGCGCAGGGGGCCATTGGGAGCAGTACTTC. The whole variable domain, remainder taken from reference TRBV28 and TRBJ2-7, is DVKVTQSSRYLVKRTGEKVFLECVQDMDHENMFWYRQDPGLGLRLIYFSYDVKMKEKGDIPEGYSVSREKKERFSLILESASTNQTSMYLCASSLVSAGGHWEQYFGPGTRLTVT.

Worth noting for this clone: Distinct nucleotide sequences in the sample also encode this CDR3. This chain joins TRBV5-1 and TRBJ2-3; a weak D match, TRBD2 (5 bases). Per germline, CDR1 SGHRS and CDR2 YFSETQ. The CDR3 is 13 amino acids. Trimming removed 4 bases from V and 1 base from J, with 7 bases in between. CDR3 in amino acids: CASSPGGTDTQYF. DNA for the CDR3: TGCGCCAGCAGCCCCGGGGGCACAGATACGCAGTATTTT. The entire variable domain, with the rest obtained from reference TRBV5-1 and TRBJ2-3, is as follows: KAGVTQTPRYLIKTRGQQVTLSCSPISGHRSVSWYQQTPGQGLQFLFEYFSETQRNKGNFPGRFSGRQFSNSRSEMNVSTLELGDSALYLCASSPGGTDTQYFGPGTRLTVL.

This clone has a single count. The V call is TRBV7-9, the J call TRBJ1-2; D may be TRBD1 (5 bases). The CDR3 is 14 residues long. V was cut by 5 bases and J by 4 bases, with 14 bases left in between. Germline CDR1 and CDR2: SEHNR and FQNEAQ (reference sequence). The CDR3 nucleotides are TGTGCCAGCAGCAGACGACAGTCCTCCTATGGCTACACCTTC. Translating it yields CASSRRQSSYGYTF.

Worth noting for this clone: Within the sample, other DNA sequences also encode this same CDR3. The genes are TRBV5-4 and TRBJ2-7, with 7 bases lining up with TRBD2. CDR3 size: 12 residues. V gave up 1 base and J gave up 7 bases; unmatched junction bases: 2. Germline CDR1 and CDR2: SGHNT and YYREEE (reference sequence). CDR3 bases: TGTGCCAGCAGCTTGCCGGGAGGTGAGCAGTACTTC. Protein product: CASSLPGGEQYF.

The rearrangement joins TRBV5-6 to TRBJ1-2; tentatively, D is TRBD1 (6 bases). Per germline, CDR1 SGHDT and CDR2 YYEEEE. The CDR3 covers 13 residues. Trimming removed 2 bases from V and 8 bases from J, with 13 bases in between. This CDR3 reads CASSFEQGRGYTF. Written as DNA, the CDR3 is TGTGCCAGCAGCTTCGAACAGGGACGGGGCTACACCTTC.

There are a few counts of this clone. The same CDR3 can be traced to other DNA sequences in this sample. The chain uses TRBV5-6 and TRBJ1-5; D is ambiguous. The CDR3 extends over 12 amino acids. Germline values: CDR1 SGHDT, CDR2 YYEEEE. The V end lost 2 bases, the J end lost 0 bases, and 0 bases lay between the germline ends. The CDR3 is CASSFSNQPQHF. CDR3 DNA: TGTGCCAGCAGCTTTAGCAATCAGCCCCAGCATTTT.

Note on this clone: The junction shows a germline mismatch at one end, possibly a read error. The chain uses TRBV10-3 and TRBJ2-3; 8 bases are a match to TRBD1. CDR1 and CDR2 from the germline V gene are ENHRY and SYGVKD. This CDR3 region has 14 residues. The DNA for the CDR3 is TGTGCCATCACTGAGACAGGGGTTCCAGATACGCAGTATTTT. Its protein product is CAITETGVPDTQYF.

This rearrangement joins TRBV28 to TRBJ1-4; 8 bases match TRBD1. J lost 8 bases, V lost 8 bases, and 13 bases had no gene match. CDR1 is MDHEN and CDR2 is SYDVKM in the germline V gene. The CDR3 runs 15 residues. The DNA of the CDR3 is TGTGCCAGCGGAGGGGACAGGTCATTTGGGGAAAAACTGTTTTTT. This gives the protein CASGGDRSFGEKLFF.

The J gene is TRBJ1-3, the V gene TRBV4-1; D uncertain. Trimming shortened V by 0 bases and J by 8 bases, and 14 bases separated the two germline ends. The CDR3 contains 15 residues. Germline V CDR1 and CDR2: MGHRA, YSYEKL. CDR3 nucleotide sequence: TGCGCCAGCAGCCAAGATCGCGGGGTTTTCGACACCATATATTTT. Encoded protein: CASSQDRGVFDTIYF.

The V and J genes are TRBV6-5 and TRBJ1-4, with 7 nucleotides matching TRBD1. The germline V gene has CDR1 MNHEY and CDR2 SVGAGI. The trim removed 6 bases at V and 9 bases at J, leaving 7 bases unmatched. The CDR3 runs to 13 residues. The CDR3 bases are TGTGCCAGCAGATCCGGGACAGCTCAAAAACTGTTTTTT. Amino acid sequence: CASRSGTAQKLFF.

The table lists this clone with a few counts. This chain links TRBV29-1 with TRBJ1-1, with 8 bases identical to TRBD1. CDR1 and CDR2 from the germline V gene are SQVTM and ANQGSEA. V trimming: 7 bases; J trimming: 4 bases; junction bases outside the gene matches: 8. The CDR3 has 13 residues. In DNA, the CDR3 is TGCAGCGGAATCGAGGACAGGGCCACTGAAGCTTTCTTT. This gives the protein CSGIEDRATEAFF.

This clone has more than one count but fewer than ten. J is TRBJ1-2 and V is TRBV15; the D is unclear. Germline loops: CDR1 LNHNV, CDR2 YYDKDF (reference sequence). This CDR3 is 13 amino acids long. The ends were cut back, 6 bases at V and 2 bases at J, with 10 bases in the middle. CDR3 in DNA: TGTGCCACCAGTCGCGGGGAGAACTATGGCTACACCTTC. The encoded protein is CATSRGENYGYTF. The entire variable domain, with the rest obtained from reference TRBV15 and TRBJ1-2, is as follows: DAMVIQNPRYQVTQFGKPVTLSCSQTLNHNVMYWYQQKSSQAPKLLFHYYDKDFNNEADTPDNFQSRRPNTSFCFLDIRSPGLGDTAMYLCATSRGENYGYTFGSGTRLTVV.

This clone was detected only a few times. The chain employs TRBV7-9 and TRBJ1-4; unclear D gene. The CDR3 length is 13 residues. Trimming removed 5 bases from V and 7 bases from J, with 11 bases in between. From germline, CDR1 is SEHNR and CDR2 FQNEAQ (reference sequence). The CDR3 bases are TGTGCCAGCAGCACTTTTGGGGTTGAAAAACTGTTTTTT. Protein product: CASSTFGVEKLFF.

CDR3 loop: CASIPLTRNGYTF. Here the CDR3 DNA reads TGTGCCAGCATTCCTCTGACCCGAAATGGCTACACCTTC. This rearrangement joins TRBV2 to TRBJ1-2; the D is unclear. Germline V gene lookup returns CDR1 SNHLY and CDR2 FYNNEI. The CDR3 extends over 13 amino acids. Trimming removed 7 bases from V and 6 bases from J, with 15 bases in between.

On this clone itself: Other DNA sequences in the sample encode the same CDR3. This rearrangement joins TRBV11-2 to TRBJ2-1; TRBD2 agrees at 7 bases. This CDR3 is built from 12 residues. J lost 7 bases, V lost 5 bases, and 2 bases had no gene match. Germline V lookup: CDR1 SGHAT, CDR2 FQNNGV. CDR3: CASSVSGNEQFF. DNA of the CDR3: TGTGCCAGCAGCGTTAGCGGGAATGAGCAGTTCTTC.

This clone was seen a few times. The genes are TRBV2 and TRBJ2-3, with 10 bases fitting TRBD2. From germline, CDR1 is SNHLY and CDR2 FYNNEI. Trimming removed 7 bases from V and 8 bases from J; junction bases left unmatched: 12. The length of the CDR3 is 15 residues. The CDR3 loop is CASKRRAGGLVTQYF. CDR3 coding DNA: TGTGCCAGCAAAAGGCGAGCGGGAGGGCTTGTTACGCAGTATTTT. Combining the CDR3 with reference TRBV2 and TRBJ2-3 gives the whole variable domain EPEVTQTPSHQVTQMGQEVILRCVPISNHLYFYWYRQILGQKVEFLVSFYNNEISEKSEIFDDQFSVERPDGSNFTLKIRSTKLEDSAMYFCASKRRAGGLVTQYFGPGTRLTVL.

This clone has a handful of counts. V usage is TRBV7-2 and J usage is TRBJ1-3; possibly TRBD1 for D (6 bases). The CDR3 spans 15 residues. Looked up from germline, CDR1 is SGHTA and CDR2 is FQGNSA. Trimming pared 4 bases from V and 0 bases from J, leaving 10 bases between. The CDR3 sequence: CASSSDSGSGNTIYF. CDR3 in DNA: TGTGCCAGCAGCTCGGACAGCGGCTCTGGAAACACCATATATTTT.

This clone was seen only a few times. V usage is TRBV6-5 and J usage is TRBJ2-1; tentatively, D is TRBD2 (7 bases). The CDR3 runs 16 residues. CDR1 MNHEY and CDR2 SVGAGI come from the germline V gene. The V end lost 4 bases, the J end lost 9 bases, and 22 bases lay between the germline ends. The CDR3 protein is CASSSNRAGVSGEQFF. DNA for the CDR3: TGTGCCAGCAGTTCCAACAGGGCGGGAGTATCGGGTGAGCAGTTCTTC.